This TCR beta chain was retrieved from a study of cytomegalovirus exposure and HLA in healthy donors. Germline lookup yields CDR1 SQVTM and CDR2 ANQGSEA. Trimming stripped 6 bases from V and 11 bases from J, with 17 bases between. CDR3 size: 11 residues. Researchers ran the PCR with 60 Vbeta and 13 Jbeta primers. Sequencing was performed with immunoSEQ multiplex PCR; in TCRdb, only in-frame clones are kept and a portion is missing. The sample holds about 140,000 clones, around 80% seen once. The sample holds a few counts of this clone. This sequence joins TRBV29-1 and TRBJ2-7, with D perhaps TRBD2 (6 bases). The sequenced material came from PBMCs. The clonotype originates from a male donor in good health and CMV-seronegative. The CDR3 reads CSVTEGPLEYF. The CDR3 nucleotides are TGCAGCGTGACGGAGGGTCCCCTGGAGTACTTC.